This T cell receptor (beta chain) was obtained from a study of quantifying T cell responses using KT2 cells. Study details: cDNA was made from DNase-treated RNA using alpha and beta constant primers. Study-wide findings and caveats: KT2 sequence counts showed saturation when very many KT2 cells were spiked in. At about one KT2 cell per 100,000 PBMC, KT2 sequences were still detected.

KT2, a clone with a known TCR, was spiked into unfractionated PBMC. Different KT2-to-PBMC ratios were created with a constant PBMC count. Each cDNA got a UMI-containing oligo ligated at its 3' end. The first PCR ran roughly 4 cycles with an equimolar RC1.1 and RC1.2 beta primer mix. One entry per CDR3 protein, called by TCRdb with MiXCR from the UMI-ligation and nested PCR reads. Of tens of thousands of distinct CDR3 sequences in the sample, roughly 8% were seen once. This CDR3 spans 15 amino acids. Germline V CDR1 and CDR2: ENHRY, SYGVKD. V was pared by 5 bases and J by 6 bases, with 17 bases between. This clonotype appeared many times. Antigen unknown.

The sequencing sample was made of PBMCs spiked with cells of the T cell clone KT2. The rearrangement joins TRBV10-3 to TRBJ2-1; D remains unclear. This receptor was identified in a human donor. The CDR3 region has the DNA TGTGCCATCAGTAAGACGCAACAAAGAGGCAATGAGCAGTTCTTC. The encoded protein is CAISKTQQRGNEQFF.